This T cell receptor (beta chain) was captured by sequencing in a study of blood T cells in healthy people across ages. This clonotype was counted a few times. Sample-barcoded 5' priming and a J-beta primer mix drove a second PCR of about 6 to 12 cycles. Each CDR3 protein is one row after TCRdb ran MiXCR on the 5' RACE reads. This table has 700,000 to 950,000 distinct CDR3 sequences, roughly 45% appearing once. CDR3 length: 15 amino acids. Germline assignment: CDR1 SGHTA and CDR2 FQGTGA. The V end lost 3 bases, the J end lost 7 bases, and 13 bases lay between the germline ends. The TCR originated in a woman aged 60-70 years in good health. Material: blood. The V and J genes are TRBV7-3 and TRBJ1-6; the D gene is possibly TRBD1 (6 bases). CDR3 amino acids: CASSFHGGGNSPLHF. The DNA of the CDR3 is TGTGCCAGCAGCTTCCACGGGGGCGGAAATTCACCCCTCCACTTT.